The 4 T cell receptor beta chains given below trace back to one sample, sequenced in a study of blood T cell repertoires in COVID-19. Sequenced by immunoSEQ multiplex PCR; TCRdb stores in-frame clones only, minus some. This table has tens of thousands of clones, around 80% appearing once. Specimen: peripheral blood. The source of these receptors is a human donor in a cohort sampled during active COVID-19.

In its sample, this clone was seen a few times. This CDR3 is CASSEEVGRGTGELFF. The CDR3 DNA reads as TGTGCCAGCAGTGAAGAAGTGGGTCGGGGCACCGGGGAGCTGTTTTTT. The V and J genes are TRBV6-1 and TRBJ2-2; a possible D gene is TRBD2 (5 bases). The germline gives CDR1 MNHNS, CDR2 SASEGT. The CDR3 runs 16 residues. V was pared by 1 base and J by 4 bases, with 13 bases between.

The chain has TRBV5-4 and TRBJ1-1; 8 bases are a match to TRBD1. From germline, CDR1 is SGHNT and CDR2 YYREEE (reference sequence). Trimming cost V 0 bases and J 0 bases; bases outside gene matches: 1. This CDR3 comprises 15 residues. The CDR3, as DNA: TGTGCCAGCAGCTTGGGGACAGGGCTGAACACTGAAGCTTTCTTT. This translates into CASSLGTGLNTEAFF.

The chain uses TRBV21-1 and TRBJ1-5; the DNA was not compared with TRBD1, the D call given in the table. TRBV21-1 has pseudogene status. The length of the CDR3 is 15 residues. DNA of the CDR3: TGTGCCAGCAGCATCGGGACAGTGTCCAATCAGCCCCAGCATTTT. This codes for CASSIGTVSNQPQHF.

The chain carries TRBV3-1 (or the pseudogene TRBV3-2) and TRBJ1-2, with 7 bases matching TRBD1. After removal of 4 bases from V and 4 bases from J, the junction contained 12 bases not matched to a gene. The CDR3 spans 16 residues. Germline CDR1 reads LGHDT; CDR2 reads YNNKEL (reference sequence). The CDR3 region is CASSPRDRARGYGYTF. In nucleotides, the CDR3 is TGTGCCAGCAGCCCCCGAGACAGGGCCAGGGGCTATGGCTACACCTTC.